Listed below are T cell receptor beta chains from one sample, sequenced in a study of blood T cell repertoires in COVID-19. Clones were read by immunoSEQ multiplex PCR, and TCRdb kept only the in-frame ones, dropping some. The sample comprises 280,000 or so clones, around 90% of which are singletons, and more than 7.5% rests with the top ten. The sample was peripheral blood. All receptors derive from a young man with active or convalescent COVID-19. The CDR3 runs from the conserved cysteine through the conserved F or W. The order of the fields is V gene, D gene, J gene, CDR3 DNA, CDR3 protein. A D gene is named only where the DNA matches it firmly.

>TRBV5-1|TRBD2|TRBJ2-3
TGCGCCAGCAGTTCGGGACTAGCGGGGTTCACAGATACGCAGTATTTT
CASSSGLAGFTDTQYF
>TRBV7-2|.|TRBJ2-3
TGTGCCAGCAGCATCGCGTCCATGGATACGCAGTATTTT
CASSIASMDTQYF
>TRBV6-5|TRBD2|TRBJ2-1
TGTGCCAGCAGCTTCCAGACTAGCGGGGCGGGTGAGCAGTTCTTC
CASSFQTSGAGEQFF
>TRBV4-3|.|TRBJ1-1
TGCGCCAGCAGCCAAGGCAGGGTGCGGAGCACTGAAGCTTTCTTT
CASSQGRVRSTEAFF
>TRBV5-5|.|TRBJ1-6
TGTGCCAGCAGCTTAAGTCCAGGGAATAATTCACCCCTCCACTTT
CASSLSPGNNSPLHF
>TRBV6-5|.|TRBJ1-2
TGTGCCAGCAGTTACGTGGGAGCTAACTATGGCTACACCTTC
CASSYVGANYGYTF
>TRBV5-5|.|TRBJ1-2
TGTGCCAGCTCCAATTCGGGCAGGGGAGACTATGGCTACACCTTC
CASSNSGRGDYGYTF
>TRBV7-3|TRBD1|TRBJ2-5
TGTGCCAGCAGCCCCGGGACAGGCCAAGAGACCCAGTACTTC
CASSPGTGQETQYF
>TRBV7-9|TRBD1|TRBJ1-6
TGTGCCAGCAGCACAGACAGGGATTCACCCCTCCACTTT
CASSTDRDSPLHF
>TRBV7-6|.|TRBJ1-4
TGTGCCAGCAGCGCGATCGGCGGGGTGGTTAATGAAAAACTGTTTTTT
CASSAIGGVVNEKLFF
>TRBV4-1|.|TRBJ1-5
TGCGCCAGCAGCCAAGATTTAAGGGTCCCTAGCCAGCCCCAGCATTTT
CASSQDLRVPSQPQHF
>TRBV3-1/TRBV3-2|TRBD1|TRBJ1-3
TGTGCCAGCAGCCGAAGGAAGACGACAGGGACTGGAAACACCATATATTTT
CASSRRKTTGTGNTIYF
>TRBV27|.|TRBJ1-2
TGTGCCAGCAGAAAAATTATAAGGGGGGGTTCGGGCTATGGCTACACCTTC
CASRKIIRGGSGYGYTF
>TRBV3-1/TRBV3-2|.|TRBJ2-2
TGTGCCAGCAGCCAAGATGAGGCAGGGTTGGGCACCGGGGAGCTGTTTTTT
CASSQDEAGLGTGELFF
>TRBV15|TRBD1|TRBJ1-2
TGTGCCACCAGCATCGGACAGGGGGAATATGGCTACACCTTC
CATSIGQGEYGYTF
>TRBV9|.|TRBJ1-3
TGTGCCAGCAGCGCAACAGGGTCTGGAAACACCATATATTTT
CASSATGSGNTIYF
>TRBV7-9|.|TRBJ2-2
TGTGCCAGCGGTGGGGCGCCCGGGGAGCTGTTTTTT
CASGGAPGELFF
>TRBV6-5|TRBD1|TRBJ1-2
TGTGCCAGCAGACCCGGACAGGGGAACAACTATGGCTACACCTTC
CASRPGQGNNYGYTF
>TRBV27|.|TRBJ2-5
TGTGCCAGCAGTTTGCACAACCAAGAGACCCAGTACTTC
CASSLHNQETQYF
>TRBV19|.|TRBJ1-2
TGTGCCAGTAGTAGCACAGGATTTAACTATGGCTACACCTTC
CASSSTGFNYGYTF
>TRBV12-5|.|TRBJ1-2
TGTGCTAGTGGTTTGGCTCGACAGGTGGGGGGCTACACCTTC
CASGLARQVGGYTF
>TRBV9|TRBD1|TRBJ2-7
TGTGCCAGCAGCGAGAGGGGACAGGGGTACGAGCAGTACTTC
CASSERGQGYEQYF
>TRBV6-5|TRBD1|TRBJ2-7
TGTGCCAGCAGTTACTCGGAGACAGGGGGCTACGAGCAGTACTTC
CASSYSETGGYEQYF